These T cell receptor beta chains were read from a single sample in a study of blood T cell repertoires in COVID-19. Only in-frame clones appear in the TCRdb table, and some are missing; sequencing was by immunoSEQ multiplex PCR. The table lists over 35,000 clones, around nine tenths of them singletons, with around 19% in the top ten. Sequenced: peripheral blood. These receptors were collected from a man aged 70-80 years with active COVID-19. The CDR3 runs from the conserved cysteine through the conserved F or W. The D gene is left open where the match is weak. The size of a clone is reported for some rows only, either as once, few or many, or as a class for expanded clones.

D gene: -; J gene: TRBJ1-5; V gene: TRBV6-6; clone size: -; CDR3 protein: CASSPREKQPQHF; CDR3 DNA: TGTGCCAGCAGCCCCCGGGAAAAACAGCCCCAGCATTTT
D gene: TRBD1; J gene: TRBJ1-6; V gene: TRBV19; clone size: -; CDR3 protein: CASRDRGGDNSPLHF; CDR3 DNA: TGTGCCAGTAGAGACAGGGGCGGAGATAATTCACCCCTCCACTTT
D gene: TRBD1; J gene: TRBJ1-5; V gene: TRBV6-2/TRBV6-3; clone size: -; CDR3 protein: CASSYAGQGNQPQHF; CDR3 DNA: TGTGCCAGCAGTTACGCGGGACAGGGAAACCAGCCCCAGCATTTT
D gene: TRBD2; J gene: TRBJ2-1; V gene: TRBV7-2; clone size: -; CDR3 protein: CASSLALAGGPGEQFF; CDR3 DNA: TGTGCCAGCAGCTTAGCACTAGCGGGAGGGCCTGGTGAGCAGTTCTTC
D gene: TRBD2; J gene: TRBJ2-1; V gene: TRBV7-2; clone size: -; CDR3 protein: CASSFRLAGAPGDEQFF; CDR3 DNA: TGTGCCAGCAGCTTCCGACTAGCGGGAGCCCCGGGCGATGAGCAGTTCTTC
D gene: TRBD1; J gene: TRBJ2-1; V gene: TRBV5-1; clone size: -; CDR3 protein: CASSLGTGEYNEQFF; CDR3 DNA: TGCGCCAGCAGCTTGGGGACAGGGGAATACAATGAGCAGTTCTTC
D gene: TRBD1; J gene: TRBJ2-7; V gene: TRBV19; clone size: -; CDR3 protein: CASSRWTGGDEQYF; CDR3 DNA: TGTGCCAGTAGCCGGTGGACAGGGGGCGACGAGCAGTACTTC
D gene: -; J gene: TRBJ1-3; V gene: TRBV6-6; clone size: -; CDR3 protein: CASSYSGGISGNTIYF; CDR3 DNA: TGTGCCAGCAGTTACTCGGGAGGGATCTCTGGAAACACCATATATTTT
D gene: TRBD2; J gene: TRBJ2-1; V gene: TRBV7-2; clone size: few; CDR3 protein: CASRTTWTSSYNEQFF; CDR3 DNA: TGTGCCAGCAGGACCACATGGACTAGCTCCTACAATGAGCAGTTCTTC
D gene: TRBD2; J gene: TRBJ2-3; V gene: TRBV28; clone size: -; CDR3 protein: CASSLARTSGETSTDTQYF; CDR3 DNA: TGTGCCAGCAGTTTAGCCCGGACTAGCGGGGAGACTAGCACAGATACGCAGTATTTT
D gene: TRBD1; J gene: TRBJ1-2; V gene: TRBV27; clone size: -; CDR3 protein: CASRFTGGTGGYTF; CDR3 DNA: TGTGCCAGCAGGTTCACAGGGGGTACGGGCGGCTACACCTTC
D gene: -; J gene: TRBJ2-4; V gene: TRBV23-1; clone size: -; CDR3 protein: CASSQDHLGSWNIQYF; CDR3 DNA: TGCGCCAGCAGTCAAGACCACTTGGGCTCGTGGAACATTCAGTACTTC
D gene: -; J gene: TRBJ1-6; V gene: TRBV4-3; clone size: -; CDR3 protein: CASSQDSGALRSPLHF; CDR3 DNA: TGCGCCAGCAGCCAAGATTCTGGGGCATTACGGTCACCCCTCCACTTT
D gene: -; J gene: TRBJ1-4; V gene: TRBV7-9; clone size: once; CDR3 protein: CASSEPGGTHEKLFF; CDR3 DNA: TGTGCCAGCAGCGAACCGGGAGGTACTCATGAAAAACTGTTTTTT
D gene: -; J gene: TRBJ2-2; V gene: TRBV9; clone size: -; CDR3 protein: CASSPSGTGELFF; CDR3 DNA: TGTGCCAGCAGCCCCTCGGGCACCGGGGAGCTGTTTTTT
D gene: TRBD1; J gene: TRBJ2-5; V gene: TRBV5-1; clone size: -; CDR3 protein: CASSWRPGGETQYF; CDR3 DNA: TGCGCCAGCAGCTGGCGGCCAGGGGGCGAGACCCAGTACTTC
D gene: -; J gene: TRBJ2-7; V gene: TRBV6-6; clone size: -; CDR3 protein: CASSYGGRSYEQYF; CDR3 DNA: TGTGCCAGCAGTTACGGGGGGAGATCCTACGAGCAGTACTTC
D gene: TRBD1; J gene: TRBJ2-7; V gene: TRBV6-6; clone size: -; CDR3 protein: CASSSWTGSYEQYF; CDR3 DNA: TGTGCCAGCAGTTCCTGGACAGGTTCCTACGAGCAGTACTTC
D gene: TRBD1; J gene: TRBJ1-1; V gene: TRBV5-8; clone size: -; CDR3 protein: CASSPMDRTGTEAFF; CDR3 DNA: TGTGCCAGCAGCCCCATGGACAGGACCGGCACTGAAGCTTTCTTT
D gene: -; J gene: TRBJ2-1; V gene: TRBV27; clone size: -; CDR3 protein: CASRRLNYNEQFF; CDR3 DNA: TGTGCCAGCAGGAGACTAAATTACAATGAGCAGTTCTTC
D gene: -; J gene: TRBJ1-3; V gene: TRBV28; clone size: -; CDR3 protein: CASLEISGNTIYF; CDR3 DNA: TGTGCCAGCCTAGAAATCTCTGGAAACACCATATATTTT
D gene: -; J gene: TRBJ2-7; V gene: TRBV10-1; clone size: -; CDR3 protein: CASRQGLYEQYF; CDR3 DNA: TGCGCCAGCAGGCAGGGACTCTACGAGCAGTACTTC
D gene: -; J gene: TRBJ2-5; V gene: TRBV5-4; clone size: -; CDR3 protein: CASSLTGAGAMQETQYF; CDR3 DNA: TGTGCCAGCAGCTTAACAGGTGCGGGGGCGATGCAAGAGACCCAGTACTTC
D gene: -; J gene: TRBJ2-7; V gene: TRBV3-1/TRBV3-2; clone size: -; CDR3 protein: CASSQMGRGGDEQYF; CDR3 DNA: TGTGCCAGCAGCCAAATGGGCAGAGGGGGAGACGAGCAGTACTTC
D gene: -; J gene: TRBJ2-3; V gene: TRBV19; clone size: -; CDR3 protein: CASSTKPGHSKDTQYF; CDR3 DNA: TGTGCCAGTAGTACGAAGCCGGGACATTCAAAAGATACGCAGTATTTT
D gene: -; J gene: TRBJ1-1; V gene: TRBV29-1; clone size: once; CDR3 protein: CSVSSLHSEAFF; CDR3 DNA: TGCAGCGTCTCCTCTCTGCACTCTGAAGCTTTCTTT
D gene: -; J gene: TRBJ2-7; V gene: TRBV19; clone size: -; CDR3 protein: CASSVARGISYEQYF; CDR3 DNA: TGTGCCAGTAGTGTTGCGAGGGGGATCTCCTACGAGCAGTACTTC
D gene: -; J gene: TRBJ2-5; V gene: TRBV18; clone size: -; CDR3 protein: CASSKDAGARETQYF; CDR3 DNA: TGTGCCAGCTCAAAGGATGCGGGGGCGCGCGAGACCCAGTACTTC
D gene: -; J gene: TRBJ2-3; V gene: TRBV7-2; clone size: -; CDR3 protein: CASSLAAGRGRYTQYF; CDR3 DNA: TGTGCCAGCAGCTTAGCGGCCGGCAGGGGACGGTATACGCAGTATTTT
D gene: TRBD1; J gene: TRBJ1-4; V gene: TRBV29-1; clone size: once; CDR3 protein: CSVAEGQGERKLFF; CDR3 DNA: TGCAGCGTTGCCGAAGGACAGGGGGAGAGGAAACTGTTTTTT
D gene: TRBD2; J gene: TRBJ2-3; V gene: TRBV6-1; clone size: -; CDR3 protein: CASSENSGGDTQYF; CDR3 DNA: TGTGCCAGCAGTGAGAATAGCGGGGGTGATACGCAGTATTTT
D gene: -; J gene: TRBJ1-2; V gene: TRBV21-1; clone size: -; CDR3 protein: CASSCPKRVHYGYTF; CDR3 DNA: TGTGCCAGCAGCTGCCCCAAGAGGGTGCACTATGGCTACACCTTC
D gene: TRBD2; J gene: TRBJ2-2; V gene: TRBV7-2; clone size: -; CDR3 protein: CASSPGLAGPNTGELFF; CDR3 DNA: TGTGCCAGCAGCCCAGGACTAGCGGGACCGAACACCGGGGAGCTGTTTTTT
D gene: -; J gene: TRBJ1-1; V gene: TRBV27; clone size: -; CDR3 protein: CASGRQALRPNTEAFF; CDR3 DNA: TGTGCCAGCGGCAGACAGGCCCTCCGACCGAACACTGAAGCTTTCTTT
D gene: -; J gene: TRBJ2-7; V gene: TRBV6-5; clone size: -; CDR3 protein: CASSYSGRGGQYF; CDR3 DNA: TGTGCCAGTAGTTACTCGGGTAGGGGCGGGCAGTACTTC
D gene: -; J gene: TRBJ1-5; V gene: TRBV28; clone size: -; CDR3 protein: CASRTDSNQPQHF; CDR3 DNA: TGTGCCAGCCGGACAGATAGCAATCAGCCCCAGCATTTT
D gene: TRBD1; J gene: TRBJ2-7; V gene: TRBV7-9; clone size: -; CDR3 protein: CASSSTGVNEQYF; CDR3 DNA: TGTGCCAGCAGCTCGACAGGGGTCAACGAGCAGTACTTC
D gene: -; J gene: TRBJ1-1; V gene: TRBV19; clone size: -; CDR3 protein: CASSPQTANTEAFF; CDR3 DNA: TGTGCCAGTAGTCCTCAGACAGCGAACACTGAAGCTTTCTTT
D gene: -; J gene: TRBJ2-5; V gene: TRBV19; clone size: -; CDR3 protein: CASSRDLVSREETQYF; CDR3 DNA: TGTGCCAGTAGTCGGGATTTAGTTTCAAGGGAAGAGACCCAGTACTTC
D gene: -; J gene: TRBJ1-5; V gene: TRBV15; clone size: -; CDR3 protein: CATSRGFGQPQHF; CDR3 DNA: TGTGCCACCAGCAGAGGTTTCGGGCAGCCCCAGCATTTT
D gene: TRBD1; J gene: TRBJ1-3; V gene: TRBV5-6; clone size: -; CDR3 protein: CASSSQGYSGNTIYF; CDR3 DNA: TGTGCCAGCAGCTCACAGGGGTACTCTGGAAACACCATATATTTT
D gene: -; J gene: TRBJ2-1; V gene: TRBV3-1/TRBV3-2; clone size: -; CDR3 protein: CASSLRGAAYYNEQFF; CDR3 DNA: TGTGCCAGCAGCCTCCGGGGAGCGGCTTATTACAATGAGCAGTTCTTC
D gene: -; J gene: TRBJ2-3; V gene: TRBV9; clone size: -; CDR3 protein: CASSVGALASTDTQYF; CDR3 DNA: TGTGCCAGCAGCGTAGGCGCCCTAGCCAGCACAGATACGCAGTATTTT
D gene: -; J gene: TRBJ1-3; V gene: TRBV7-9; clone size: -; CDR3 protein: CASSSTHTGNTIYF; CDR3 DNA: TGTGCCAGCAGCTCAACACACACGGGAAACACCATATATTTT
D gene: -; J gene: TRBJ2-2; V gene: TRBV7-9; clone size: once; CDR3 protein: CASSFSGNTGELFF; CDR3 DNA: TGTGCCAGCAGCTTCTCAGGGAACACCGGGGAGCTGTTTTTT
D gene: TRBD2; J gene: TRBJ2-1; V gene: TRBV10-1; clone size: -; CDR3 protein: CASCWTSGRSYNEQFF; CDR3 DNA: TGCGCCAGCTGCTGGACTAGCGGGAGGTCCTACAATGAGCAGTTCTTC